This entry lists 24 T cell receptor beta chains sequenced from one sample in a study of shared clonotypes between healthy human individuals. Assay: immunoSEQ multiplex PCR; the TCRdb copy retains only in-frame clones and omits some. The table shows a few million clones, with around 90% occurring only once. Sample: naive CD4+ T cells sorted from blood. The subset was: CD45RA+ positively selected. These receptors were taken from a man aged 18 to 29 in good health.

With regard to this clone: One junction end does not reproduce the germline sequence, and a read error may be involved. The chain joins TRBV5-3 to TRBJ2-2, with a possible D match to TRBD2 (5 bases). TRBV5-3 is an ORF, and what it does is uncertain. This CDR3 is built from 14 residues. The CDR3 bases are TGTGCCAGCAGCTTGGCCGGAGGCACCGGGGAGCTGTTTTTT. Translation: CASSLAGGTGELFF.

CDR3 loop: CASSRGTSVTDTQYF. The CDR3 DNA reads TGTGCCAGCAGCCGGGGGACTAGCGTCACAGATACGCAGTATTTT. J is TRBJ2-3 and V is TRBV4-2; 10 positions agree with TRBD2. V was pared by 4 bases and J by 2 bases, with 3 bases of the junction left unmatched. The CDR3 runs 15 residues. Germline V gives CDR1 LGHNA, CDR2 YNFKEQ.

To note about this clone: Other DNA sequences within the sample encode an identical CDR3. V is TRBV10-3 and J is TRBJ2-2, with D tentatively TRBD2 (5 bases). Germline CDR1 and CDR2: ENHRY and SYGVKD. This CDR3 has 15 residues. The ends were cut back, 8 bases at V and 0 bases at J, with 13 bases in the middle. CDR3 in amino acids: CAIRGGLANTGELFF. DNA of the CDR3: TGTGCCATCCGGGGTGGGTTGGCGAACACCGGGGAGCTGTTTTTT.

CDR3 sequence reads: CASSQDEGRKEHYSYEQYF. The CDR3 region has the DNA TGCGCCAGCAGCCAAGATGAAGGGCGGAAGGAGCACTATTCCTACGAGCAGTACTTC. This chain connects TRBV4-3 to TRBJ2-7; no definite D call. CDR1 is LGHNA and CDR2 is YSLEER in the germline V gene. Deletions cut 0 bases from V and 1 base from J, with 22 bases between. This CDR3 spans 19 amino acids.

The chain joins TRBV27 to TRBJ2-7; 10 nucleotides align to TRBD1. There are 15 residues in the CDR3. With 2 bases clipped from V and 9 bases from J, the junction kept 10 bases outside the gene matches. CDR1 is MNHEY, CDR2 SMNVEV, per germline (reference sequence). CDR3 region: CASSLTPGTGERQYF. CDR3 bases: TGTGCCAGCAGTTTAACCCCCGGGACAGGGGAGAGGCAGTACTTC.

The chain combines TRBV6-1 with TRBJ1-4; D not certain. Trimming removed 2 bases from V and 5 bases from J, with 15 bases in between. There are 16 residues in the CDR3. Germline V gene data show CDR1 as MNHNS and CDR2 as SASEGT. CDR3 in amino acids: CASSELFAGKNEKLFF. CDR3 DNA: TGTGCCAGCAGTGAATTGTTTGCGGGAAAGAATGAAAAACTGTTTTTT.

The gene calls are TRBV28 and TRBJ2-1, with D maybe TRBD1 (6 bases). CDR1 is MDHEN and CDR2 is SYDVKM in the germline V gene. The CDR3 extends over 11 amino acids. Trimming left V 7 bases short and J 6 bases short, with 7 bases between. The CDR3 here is CASKGGNEQFF. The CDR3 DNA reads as TGTGCCAGCAAAGGGGGCAATGAGCAGTTCTTC.

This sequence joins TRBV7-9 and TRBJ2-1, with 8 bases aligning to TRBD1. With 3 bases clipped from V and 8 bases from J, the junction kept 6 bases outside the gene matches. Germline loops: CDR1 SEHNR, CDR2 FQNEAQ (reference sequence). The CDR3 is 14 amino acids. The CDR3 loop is CASSFGQGWDEQFF. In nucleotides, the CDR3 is TGTGCCAGCAGCTTTGGACAGGGATGGGATGAGCAGTTCTTC.

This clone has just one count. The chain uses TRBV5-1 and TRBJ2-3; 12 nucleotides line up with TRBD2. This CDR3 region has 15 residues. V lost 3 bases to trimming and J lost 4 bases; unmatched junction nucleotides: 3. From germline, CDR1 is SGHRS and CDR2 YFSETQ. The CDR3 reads CASSSGLAGPDTQYF. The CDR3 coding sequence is TGCGCCAGCAGCTCGGGACTAGCGGGCCCAGATACGCAGTATTTT. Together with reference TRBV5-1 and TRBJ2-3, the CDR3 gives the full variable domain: KAGVTQTPRYLIKTRGQQVTLSCSPISGHRSVSWYQQTPGQGLQFLFEYFSETQRNKGNFPGRFSGRQFSNSRSEMNVSTLELGDSALYLCASSSGLAGPDTQYFGPGTRLTVL.

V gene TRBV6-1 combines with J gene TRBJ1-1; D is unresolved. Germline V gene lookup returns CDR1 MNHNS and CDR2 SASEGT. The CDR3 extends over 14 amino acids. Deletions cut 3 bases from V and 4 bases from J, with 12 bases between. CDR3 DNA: TGTGCCAGCAGTGATTATGGGTATCTCACTGAAGCTTTCTTT. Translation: CASSDYGYLTEAFF.

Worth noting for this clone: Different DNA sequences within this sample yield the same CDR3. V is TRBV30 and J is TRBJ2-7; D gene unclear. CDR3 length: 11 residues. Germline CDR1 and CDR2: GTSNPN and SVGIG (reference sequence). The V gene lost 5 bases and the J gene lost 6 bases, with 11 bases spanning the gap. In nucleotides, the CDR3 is TGTGCCTGGTCACGAACGAGCGAGCAGTACTTC. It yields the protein CAWSRTSEQYF.

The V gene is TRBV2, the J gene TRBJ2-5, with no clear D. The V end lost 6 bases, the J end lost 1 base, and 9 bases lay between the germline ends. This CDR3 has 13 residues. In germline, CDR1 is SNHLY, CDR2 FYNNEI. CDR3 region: CASRYSIQETQYF. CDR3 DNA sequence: TGTGCCAGCAGGTACTCCATCCAAGAGACCCAGTACTTC.

The CDR3 DNA follows: TGTGCCAGCAGCTTAATGCGGTACAATGAGCAGTTCTTC. This gives the protein CASSLMRYNEQFF. The chain combines TRBV7-8 with TRBJ2-1; no clear D. The V gene lost 2 bases and the J gene lost 4 bases, with 6 bases spanning the gap. The CDR3 length is 13 residues. Germline CDR1 is SGHVS and CDR2 is FQNEAQ.

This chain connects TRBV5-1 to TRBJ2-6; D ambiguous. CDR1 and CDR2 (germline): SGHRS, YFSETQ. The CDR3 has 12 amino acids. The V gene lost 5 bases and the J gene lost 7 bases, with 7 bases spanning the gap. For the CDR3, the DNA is TGCGCCAGCAGGACCCCAGCCAACGTCCTGACTTTC. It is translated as CASRTPANVLTF.

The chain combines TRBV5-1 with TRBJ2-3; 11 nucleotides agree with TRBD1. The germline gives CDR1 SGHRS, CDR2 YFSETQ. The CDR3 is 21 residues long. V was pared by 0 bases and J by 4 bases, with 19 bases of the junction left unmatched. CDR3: CASSLASDRGLWRETSDTQYF. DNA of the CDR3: TGCGCCAGCAGCTTGGCGTCGGACAGGGGGCTGTGGCGTGAGACGTCAGATACGCAGTATTTT.

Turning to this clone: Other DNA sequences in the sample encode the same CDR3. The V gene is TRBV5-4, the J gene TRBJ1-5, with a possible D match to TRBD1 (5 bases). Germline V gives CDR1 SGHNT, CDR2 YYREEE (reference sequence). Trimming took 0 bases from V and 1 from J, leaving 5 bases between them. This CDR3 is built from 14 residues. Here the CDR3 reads CASSLGGSNQPQHF. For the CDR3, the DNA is TGTGCCAGCAGCTTGGGGGGGAGCAATCAGCCCCAGCATTTT.

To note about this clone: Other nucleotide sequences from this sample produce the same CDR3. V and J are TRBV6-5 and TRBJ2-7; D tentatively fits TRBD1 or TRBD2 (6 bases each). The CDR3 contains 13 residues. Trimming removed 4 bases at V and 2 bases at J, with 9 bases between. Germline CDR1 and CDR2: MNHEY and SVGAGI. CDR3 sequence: CASSSGGPYEQYF. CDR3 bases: TGTGCCAGCAGTTCCGGGGGCCCCTACGAGCAGTACTTC.

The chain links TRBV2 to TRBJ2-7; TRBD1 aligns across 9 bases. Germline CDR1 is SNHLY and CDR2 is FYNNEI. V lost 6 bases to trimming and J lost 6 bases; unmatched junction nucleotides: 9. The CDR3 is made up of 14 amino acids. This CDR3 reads CASRTGTGPSEQYF. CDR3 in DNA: TGTGCCAGCAGGACCGGGACAGGGCCTAGCGAGCAGTACTTC.

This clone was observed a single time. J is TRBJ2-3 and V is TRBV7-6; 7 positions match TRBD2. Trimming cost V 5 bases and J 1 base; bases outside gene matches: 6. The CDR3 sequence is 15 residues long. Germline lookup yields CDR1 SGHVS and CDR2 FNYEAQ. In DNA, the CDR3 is TGTGCCAGCAGCCGGGGGGAGGTGCGCACAGATACGCAGTATTTT. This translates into CASSRGEVRTDTQYF.

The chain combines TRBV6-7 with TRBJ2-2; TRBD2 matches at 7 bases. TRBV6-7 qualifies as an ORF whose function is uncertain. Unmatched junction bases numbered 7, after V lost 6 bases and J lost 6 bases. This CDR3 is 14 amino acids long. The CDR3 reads CASSAGEKSGELFF. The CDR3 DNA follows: TGTGCCAGCAGCGCGGGGGAGAAATCCGGGGAGCTGTTTTTT.

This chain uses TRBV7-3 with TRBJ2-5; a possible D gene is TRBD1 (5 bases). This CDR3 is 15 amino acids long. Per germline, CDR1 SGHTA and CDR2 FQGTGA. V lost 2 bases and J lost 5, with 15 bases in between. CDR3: CASSLGADLLETQYF. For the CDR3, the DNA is TGTGCCAGCAGCTTAGGGGCAGACCTCCTCGAGACCCAGTACTTC.

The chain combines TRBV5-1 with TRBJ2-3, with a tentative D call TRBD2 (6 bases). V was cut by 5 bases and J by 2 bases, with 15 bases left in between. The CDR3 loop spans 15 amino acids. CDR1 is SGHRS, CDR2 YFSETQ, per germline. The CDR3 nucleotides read TGCGCCAGCAGGACCAAAATAGCGGTCACAGATACGCAGTATTTT. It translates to CASRTKIAVTDTQYF.

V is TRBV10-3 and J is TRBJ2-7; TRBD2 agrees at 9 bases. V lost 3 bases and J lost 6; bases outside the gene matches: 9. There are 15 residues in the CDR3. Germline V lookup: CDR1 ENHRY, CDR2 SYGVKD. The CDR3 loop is CAISDPGLARSEQYF. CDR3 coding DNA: TGTGCCATCAGTGACCCTGGACTAGCGCGGAGCGAGCAGTACTTC.

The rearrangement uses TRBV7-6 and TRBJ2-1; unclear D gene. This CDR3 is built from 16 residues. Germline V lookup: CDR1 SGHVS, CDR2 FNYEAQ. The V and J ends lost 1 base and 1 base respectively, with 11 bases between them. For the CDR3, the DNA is TGTGCCAGCAGCTTAGACAGTGACCCTTCCTACAATGAGCAGTTCTTC. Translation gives CASSLDSDPSYNEQFF. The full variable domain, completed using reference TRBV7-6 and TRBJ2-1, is GAGVSQSPRYKVTKRGQDVALRCDPISGHVSLYWYRQALGQGPEFLTYFNYEAQQDKSGLPNDRFSAERPEGSISTLTIQRTEQRDSAMYRCASSLDSDPSYNEQFFGPGTRLTVL.